This T cell receptor (beta chain) appears in the sequencing data of a study of identical twins. Study-level points and caveats: Excess sharing by twins proved weaker in beta out-of-frame sequences. Compared with unrelated sharing, twin-shared out-of-frame alpha sequences had more low-probability sequences. Twin sharing of out-of-frame TCR alpha was underestimated by models in monozygotic pairs.

Trimming stripped 0 bases from V and 2 bases from J, with 9 bases between. The CDR3 has 15 amino acids. Germline CDR1 is LGHDT and CDR2 is YNNKEL (reference sequence). Unique molecular identifiers were present on the cDNA, which also gained a universal primer site by template switching. TCRdb re-analysed the 5' RACE reads in MiXCR, keeping a single row per CDR3 protein. The data show about 1.7 million distinct CDR3 sequences, with under 35% seen just once and around 0.3% held by the top ten. Concerning this clonotype itself: Its target is unknown.

Source material: cord blood. The sequence was obtained from a newborn girl in good health. The rearrangement joins TRBV3-1 to TRBJ2-3; D gene ambiguous. The CDR3 DNA reads as TGTGCCAGCAGCCAAGACCCAACGGCCACAGATACGCAGTATTTT. Its protein is CASSQDPTATDTQYF.